This T cell receptor (beta chain) was retrieved from a study of blood T cells in healthy people across ages (dated by TCRdb to between 2014 and 2016). Broadly, across the study: In model experiments, roughly one uniquely barcoded TCR beta cDNA molecule per two T cells was captured by template switching. Age-related changes in TCR beta repertoire diversity were measured in the study by deep sequencing normalized with unique cDNA molecular identifiers. The donors were split into four age groups: young (average 16 years), middle-aged (roughly 42), aged (roughly 65) and long-lived (about 82). Two additional independent replicas of 1 million unique cDNA reads from the same blood draw were analyzed for two donors (one aged 18 to 30 and one aged 80 or older).

The CDR3 numbers 18 residues from cysteine through phenylalanine. The CDR3 DNA has 54 bases and is translated from base 1. The method behind the library was 5' RACE. The data were produced on an Illumina HiSeq 2500. A second roughly 6 to 12 cycle PCR used a sample-barcoded 5' primer and a J-beta primer mix. Each TCR beta cDNA molecule received a unique molecular identifier from a template-switch 5' adaptor carrying 12 random nucleotides. Each sample yielded at least 2.5 million CDR3-containing paired-end reads. First-strand cDNA was synthesized from all RNA with the Mint cDNA synthesis kit, primed by a TRBC-specific oligonucleotide. All cDNA was treated with uracil-DNA glycosylase and then went through a first 18-cycle PCR with the universal primers M1SS and BC2_uni_R. As for the authors' bioinformatics: Normalization of each sample was performed by random selection of 1 million high-quality reads, each carrying a distinct molecular identifier. Reads with shared molecular identifiers were discarded instead of being binned into consensus sequences. CDR3 identification, clonotype clustering and error correction used MiTCR with a Q25 quality threshold and the strictest error-elimination algorithm. A nonparametric unseen species model with Euler transformation was used to estimate a lower bound on total TCR beta diversity. TCRdb redid the processing of the public reads, applying fastp at Q25 and MiXCR, and retained in-frame beta chains. CDR3 protein duplicates are merged, each entry listing the most common genes and DNA. For this entry, the V and J calls and clone size follow TCRdb and not the study's own pipeline. This sample gives some 800,000 distinct CDR3 sequences in total; 25% of them show up just once. Of the sample, 3% to 4% falls within the top ten clones.

The study at large found these results: Because the CMV infection status of the donors was unknown, age-related changes in expanded clonotypes may potentially have been confounded. There was a strong correlation between observed TCR beta diversity and the percentage of naive T cells measured by flow cytometry. Observed TCR beta diversity per million T cells fell roughly linearly with age, and a significant reduction was already apparent by age about 43. Since profiling was done on bulk unsorted PBMCs, naive and antigen-experienced compartments could not be conclusively compared. Estimates of total diversity based on one million sequenced T cells were regarded as lower bounds and as underestimates. Compared with the aged group, more naive CD4+ T cells, fewer expanded clones and increased TCR diversity were shown by the long-lived group, suggesting age selection.

This clonotype was counted a few times. This receptor's antigen is unknown. Nothing much larger sits one base from this clone, and base qualities are not available. The donors were under 40 Caucasian individuals from Russia, aged roughly 6 to 100 years, who were systemically healthy. Around 10 milliliters of peripheral blood were collected from each donor into EDTA-treated Vacutainer tubes. Ficoll-Paque density-gradient centrifugation was used to isolate PBMCs, with at least 6.5 million obtained per sample. Trizol reagent was used to extract total RNA from the PBMCs, yielding at least 5.5 micrograms per sample. For every donor, flow cytometry on a PBMC aliquot measured the percentage of naive CD45RAhigh/CD27high T cells. The data were also submitted as part of a second study, on T cells of mothers and their children. From the second report: Nine systemically healthy Caucasian individuals served as donors, namely three mothers together with their six children. cDNA synthesis consumed the entire amount of extracted RNA, loaded at approximately 1.4 ug RNA in each 15 ul reaction. In the second PCR, the M1S primer introduced both the sample barcodes and 2-4 random nucleotides. More than 8.5 million TCR beta CDR3 reads were obtained from each mother, and about 3 million reads were obtained from each child. Thymic selection similarly shapes TCR recombination output in related and unrelated pairs, with minor effect from inherited differences. Related mother-child pairs always showed normalized repertoire overlap that was slightly higher than in unrelated mother-child pairs, though the difference was never significant. No persistent microchimeric T cell clones were detected, at a sensitivity of roughly 96 clones per million clonotypes. To look for features that set related mother-child pairs apart from unrelated individuals, the researchers ran deep NGS to compare the TCR beta repertoires of mothers and children. The mean age was 40 +/- 4 years for the mothers and about 12 +/- 4 years for the children. After adapter ligation with NEBNext reagents, the libraries were sequenced on Illumina HiSeq 2000 with 100+100 nt paired-end reads. To avoid cross-contamination, the mother libraries and the child libraries were prepared a month apart and sequenced in separate runs. For each donor, somewhere between about 500,000 and 2,300,000 distinct TCR beta clonotypes were identified. Naive TCR beta clonotypes were estimated from low-frequency clonotypes matched to each donor's FACS-determined naive share, without sorting.

This TCR came from a boy under 18 in good health. Recombination linked TRBV21-1 to TRBJ2-7; whether TRBD2, the table's D call, matches the DNA was not checked. TRBV21-1 is classified as a pseudogene. Sequenced: blood. The sequenced DNA: TGTGCCAGCAGCAAAGCCGGGACTAGCGGGAAAGTCCCCTACGAGCAGTACTTC. This codes for CASSKAGTSGKVPYEQYF.